These 20 T cell receptor beta chains share one sample of origin, sequenced in a study of response to subunit inactivated influenza vaccine. TCRdb independently ran MiXCR on the RT-PCR reads; one entry per CDR3 protein. The sample lists hundreds of thousands of distinct CDR3 sequences; around 8% were seen once. The sequencing used PBMCs from blood, collected around 25 months after vaccination. Receptors originate from a man aged 50 to 75 who received an inactivated influenza vaccine.

This chain links TRBV2 with TRBJ1-1, with D unresolved. CDR1 is SNHLY, CDR2 FYNNEI, per germline. This CDR3 has 13 amino acids. Trimming shortened V by 6 bases and J by 3 bases, and 11 bases separated the two germline ends. CDR3 DNA sequence: TGTGCCAGCAGCGGGGTCCGGGACACTGAAGCTTTCTTT. Its protein product is CASSGVRDTEAFF.

The rearrangement links TRBV6-5 to TRBJ2-1; D perhaps matches TRBD1 (6 bases). The length of the CDR3 is 17 residues. The V end was cut by 2 bases, the J end by 6 bases, with 20 bases between. Germline assignment: CDR1 MNHEY and CDR2 SVGAGI. The chain's CDR3 is CASSYPRQDRGSNEQFF. The CDR3 nucleotides are TGTGCCAGCAGTTACCCCCGGCAGGACAGAGGCTCCAATGAGCAGTTCTTC.

This chain links TRBV16 with TRBJ2-7; D not certain. V was shortened by 0 bases and J by 9 bases, with 9 bases between the two germline ends. The CDR3 is made up of 12 amino acids. Germline assignment: CDR1 KGHSY and CDR2 FQNENV. The CDR3 spells CASSQSLGGQYF. The CDR3 nucleotides read TGTGCCAGCAGCCAATCTTTAGGTGGGCAGTACTTC.

This clonotype was seen a handful of times. The chain recombines TRBV19 with TRBJ1-1; D perhaps matches TRBD1 (6 bases). V lost 6 bases and J lost 4, with 18 bases in between. Per germline, CDR1 LNHDA and CDR2 SQIVND (reference sequence). The CDR3 has 15 amino acids. The CDR3 region is CASRTDGGEGTEAFF. CDR3 nucleotide sequence: TGTGCCAGTAGAACTGACGGGGGCGAAGGCACTGAAGCTTTCTTT.

The genes are TRBV29-1 and TRBJ2-7; D is perhaps TRBD2 (5 bases). Germline V gives CDR1 SQVTM, CDR2 ANQGSEA. V shed 2 bases and J shed 0 bases, with 14 bases lying between them. The CDR3 is 15 residues long. The CDR3 reads CSVELTDTSSYEQYF. The CDR3 region has the DNA TGCAGCGTTGAACTAACGGATACTAGCTCCTACGAGCAGTACTTC.

This clonotype was recorded at least ten times. This chain connects TRBV6-6 to TRBJ2-3; maybe TRBD1 (6 bases). The CDR3 runs to 13 residues. The germline V gene encodes CDR1 MNHNY and CDR2 SVGAGI (reference sequence). Trimming took 5 bases from V and 2 from J, leaving 8 bases between them. The CDR3 sequence is CASSRTATDTQYF. CDR3 in DNA: TGTGCCAGCAGTCGGACAGCCACAGATACGCAGTATTTT.

This sequence joins TRBV14 and TRBJ1-6; no reliable D call. The CDR3 is 14 amino acids. The V gene's germline CDR1 is SGHDN and CDR2 FVKESK. V was trimmed by 3 bases and J by 6 bases, leaving 9 bases between them. CDR3 nucleotides: TGTGCCAGCAGCCAGGGGTCGGTTAATTCACCCCTCCACTTT. Encoded protein: CASSQGSVNSPLHF.

This clonotype was observed a few times. This rearrangement joins TRBV18 to TRBJ1-1; D gene unclear. CDR3 length equals 14 residues. Trimming took 3 bases from V and 1 from J, leaving 9 bases between them. The germline CDR1 and CDR2 sequences are KGHSH and LQKENI. CDR3: CASSPGLGNTEAFF. As DNA, the CDR3 is TGTGCCAGCTCACCCGGTTTGGGGAACACTGAAGCTTTCTTT.

V is TRBV5-1 and J is TRBJ1-5; TRBD1 agrees at 7 bases. With V trimmed by 0 bases and J by 2 bases, 5 bases remained unmatched. Germline CDR1 SGHRS, CDR2 YFSETQ. This CDR3 has 16 amino acids. The CDR3: CASSLVAGGGNQPQHF. CDR3 nucleotide sequence: TGCGCCAGCAGCTTGGTTGCAGGGGGTGGCAATCAGCCCCAGCATTTT.

This clonotype showed up just a few times. The chain carries TRBV5-1 and TRBJ1-5, with D uncertain. The CDR3 loop spans 15 amino acids. Germline V gives CDR1 SGHRS, CDR2 YFSETQ. The V and J ends lost 4 bases and 0 bases respectively, with 11 bases between them. Here the CDR3 DNA reads TGCGCCAGCAGCCCCAATACCGATAGCAATCAGCCCCAGCATTTT. Protein sequence: CASSPNTDSNQPQHF.

This clonotype turned up a few times. This chain joins TRBV3-1 and TRBJ1-5; unclear D gene. This CDR3 is built from 15 residues. Per germline, CDR1 LGHDT and CDR2 YNNKEL (reference sequence). V lost 1 base to trimming and J lost 0 bases, with 7 bases between them. The DNA for the CDR3 is TGTGCCAGCAGCCAAGCTTGGGGTAGCAATCAGCCCCAGCATTTT. Protein product: CASSQAWGSNQPQHF.

This clonotype was found a few times. CDR3: CASSMQGSYEQYF. The DNA for the CDR3 is TGTGCCAGCAGTATGCAGGGGTCCTACGAGCAGTACTTC. The chain recombines TRBV25-1 with TRBJ2-7, with D possibly matching TRBD1 (6 bases). CDR1 MGHDK and CDR2 SYGVNS come from the germline V gene. The CDR3 spans 13 residues. V lost 5 bases and J lost 1, with 9 bases in between.

The chain carries TRBV5-1 and TRBJ1-1; a possible D gene is TRBD1 (6 bases). The CDR3 is 14 amino acids. The V and J ends lost 4 bases and 4 bases respectively, with 14 bases between them. Germline V gene sequence: CDR1 SGHRS, CDR2 YFSETQ. The CDR3 sequence: CASSRSGTPTEAFF. The CDR3 DNA is TGCGCCAGCAGCCGAAGCGGGACACCCACTGAAGCTTTCTTT.

This chain uses TRBV18 with TRBJ2-7; weak D call: TRBD1 (5 bases). The length of the CDR3 is 15 residues. Trimming took 2 bases from V and 2 from J, leaving 13 bases between them. CDR1 is KGHSH, CDR2 LQKENI, per germline. CDR3 sequence: CASSPKGVGAYEQYF. In DNA form, the CDR3 reads TGTGCCAGCTCACCAAAAGGGGTAGGGGCCTACGAGCAGTACTTC.

In this sample, this clonotype turned up a few times. This chain links TRBV30 with TRBJ2-2; 8 nucleotides agree with TRBD2. The CDR3 is 17 residues long. Germline assignment: CDR1 GTSNPN and CDR2 SVGIG (reference sequence). V was clipped by 4 bases and J by 4 bases; unmatched bases: 14. The CDR3 protein is CAWTLERLAGFTGELFF. The CDR3 coding sequence is TGTGCCTGGACCTTAGAACGGCTAGCGGGTTTCACCGGGGAGCTGTTTTTT. Looking up the rest from reference TRBV30 and TRBJ2-2 gives the full variable domain: SQTIHQWPATLVQPVGSPLSLECTVEGTSNPNLYWYRQAAGRGLQLLFYSVGIGQISSEVPQNLSASRPQDRQFILSSKKLLLSDSGFYLCAWTLERLAGFTGELFFGEGSRLTVL.

The CDR3 DNA reads TGTGCCAGCAGCTTAGGTGGCGGCTCCCTAAATTCACCCCTCCACTTT. This gives the protein CASSLGGGSLNSPLHF. The rearrangement joins TRBV7-2 to TRBJ1-6; D unresolved. V dropped 1 base and J dropped 7 bases, with 14 bases sitting between them. CDR1 SGHTA and CDR2 FQGNSA come from the germline V gene. The CDR3 length is 16 residues.

This clonotype was observed a few times. The chain recombines TRBV15 with TRBJ2-3; possibly TRBD2 for D (6 bases). V lost 0 bases and J 0 bases, leaving 25 bases between the germline ends. Germline CDR1 LNHNV, CDR2 YYDKDF (reference sequence). The CDR3 has 21 residues. The DNA of the CDR3 is TGTGCCACCAGCAGAGATCTCGGGTCGGGACTCGTCAATCCTAGCACAGATACGCAGTATTTT. Translated: CATSRDLGSGLVNPSTDTQYF.

This clonotype has at least ten counts. The chain recombines TRBV27 with TRBJ2-2; a possible D gene is TRBD2 (5 bases). The CDR3 totals 14 residues. Trimming pared 2 bases from V and 8 bases from J, leaving 12 bases between. Germline V CDR1 and CDR2: MNHEY, SMNVEV (reference sequence). CDR3 region: CASSLRATGGELFF. In DNA, the CDR3 is TGTGCCAGCAGTTTACGTGCAACGGGAGGGGAGCTGTTTTTT.

The chain is built from TRBV6-6 and TRBJ1-1; D uncertain. V shed 4 bases and J shed 7 bases, with 10 bases lying between them. The germline CDR1 and CDR2 sequences are MNHNY and SVGAGI (reference sequence). The CDR3 contains 12 residues. The CDR3 DNA reads TGTGCCAGCAGTTGCAGTGGGAGTGAAGCTTTCTTT. It encodes CASSCSGSEAFF.

There are many counts of this clonotype. The J gene is TRBJ2-3, the V gene TRBV10-3; D possibly corresponds to TRBD2 (6 bases). With 0 bases removed from V and 3 bases from J, the gap between germline ends came to 10 bases. Germline V CDR1 and CDR2: ENHRY, SYGVKD. CDR3 size: 15 residues. The CDR3 sequence is CAISESNSGTDTQYF. For the CDR3, the DNA is TGTGCCATCAGTGAGTCGAACAGCGGGACAGATACGCAGTATTTT.